The clone carrying this TCR beta chain appeared a few times. The data derive from a study of T cell responses to AZD1222 COVID-19 vaccine. V lost 6 bases to trimming and J lost 3 bases, with 27 bases between them. CDR1 and CDR2 (germline): LGHNT, FRNRAP. The CDR3 has 20 residues. TCRdb's table, derived via immunoSEQ multiplex PCR, lists solely in-frame clones and lacks some. The sample includes 90,000 to 150,000 clones, around 90% seen only once; the top ten take around 3.8%. The receptor comes from an adult who received the MenACWY meningococcal vaccine as a control. Sample: peripheral blood, taken 28 days after the second dose of the MenACWY control vaccine. This chain links TRBV12-5 with TRBJ1-6; tentative D call: TRBD1 (5 bases). DNA for the CDR3: TGTGCTAGTGGCCCTCCGGAGGGGAGATCTGAATTCTTCTATAATTCACCCCTCCACTTT. Protein sequence: CASGPPEGRSEFFYNSPLHF.